Sequencing of this TCR beta chain was carried out in a study of CD8 T cells in ankylosing spondylitis. This clonotype was recorded at least ten times. Germline lookup yields CDR1 DFQATT and CDR2 SNEGSKA (reference sequence). The CDR3 consists of 10 residues. V was pared by 1 base and J by 8 bases, with 5 bases between. Quantitative barcoded 5'-RACE was used to prepare TCR beta libraries. MiXCR was run by TCRdb on the 5' RACE reads, yielding one entry per CDR3 protein. The table has around 220,000 distinct CDR3 sequences, under 12% seen once. Material for sequencing was blood, either unsorted or a sorted T cell fraction (not recorded which). The receptor comes from a male donor with ankylosing spondylitis or in good health (not recorded which). V usage is TRBV20-1 and J usage is TRBJ1-1, with D uncertain. The CDR3: CSARVEEAFF. DNA for the CDR3: TGCAGTGCTAGAGTTGAGGAAGCTTTCTTT.